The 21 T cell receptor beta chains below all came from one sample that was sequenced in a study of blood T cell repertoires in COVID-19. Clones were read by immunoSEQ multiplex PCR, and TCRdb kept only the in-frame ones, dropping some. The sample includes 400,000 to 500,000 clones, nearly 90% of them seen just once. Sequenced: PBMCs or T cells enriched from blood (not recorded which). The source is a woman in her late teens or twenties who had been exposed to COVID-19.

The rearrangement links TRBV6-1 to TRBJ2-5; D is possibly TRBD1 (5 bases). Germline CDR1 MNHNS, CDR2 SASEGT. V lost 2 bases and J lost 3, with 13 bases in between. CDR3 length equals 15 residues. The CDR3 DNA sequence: TGTGCCAGCAGTGAAAAAGTCCCCAGGGAAGAGACCCAGTACTTC. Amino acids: CASSEKVPREETQYF.

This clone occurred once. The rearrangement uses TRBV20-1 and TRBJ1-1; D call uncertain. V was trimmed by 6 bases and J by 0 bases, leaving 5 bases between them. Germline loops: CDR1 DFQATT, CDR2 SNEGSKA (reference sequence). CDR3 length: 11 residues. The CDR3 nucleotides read TGCAGTGCCAGGTTGAACACTGAAGCTTTCTTT. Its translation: CSARLNTEAFF.

CDR3 protein: CASSQASGVWPADYGYTF. The CDR3 nucleotides are TGTGCCAGCAGCCAAGCTTCAGGGGTTTGGCCGGCAGACTATGGCTACACCTTC. The chain carries TRBV3-1 (or the pseudogene TRBV3-2) and TRBJ1-2, with D maybe TRBD1 (6 bases). CDR1 LGHDT and CDR2 YNNKEL come from the germline V gene (reference sequence). The length of the CDR3 is 18 residues. The V gene lost 1 base and the J gene lost 3 bases, with 21 bases spanning the gap.

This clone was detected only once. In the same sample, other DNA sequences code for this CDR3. The CDR3 nucleotides are TGTGCCAGCAGCTTCGACAGGAACACTGAAGCTTTCTTT. This sequence encodes CASSFDRNTEAFF. The chain is built from TRBV11-3 and TRBJ1-1; weak D call: TRBD1 (5 bases). Germline V gives CDR1 SGHNT, CDR2 YENEEA. The CDR3 is 13 residues long. V lost 3 bases to trimming and J lost 1 base, with 6 bases between them.

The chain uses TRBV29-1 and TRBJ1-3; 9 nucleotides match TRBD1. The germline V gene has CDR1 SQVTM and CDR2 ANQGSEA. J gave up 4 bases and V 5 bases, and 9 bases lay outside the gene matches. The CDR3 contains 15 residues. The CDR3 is CSVSTGGFVGNTIYF. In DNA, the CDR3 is TGCAGCGTTTCGACAGGGGGTTTCGTGGGAAACACCATATATTTT. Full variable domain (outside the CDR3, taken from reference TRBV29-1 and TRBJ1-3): SAVISQKPSRDICQRGTSLTIQCQVDSQVTMMFWYRQQPGQSLTLIATANQGSEATYESGFVIDKFPISRPNLTFSTLTVSNMSPEDSSIYLCSVSTGGFVGNTIYFGEGSWLTVV.

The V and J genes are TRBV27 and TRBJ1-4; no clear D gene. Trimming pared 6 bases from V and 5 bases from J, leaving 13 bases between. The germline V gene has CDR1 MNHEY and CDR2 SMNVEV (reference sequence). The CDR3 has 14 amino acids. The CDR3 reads CASSNRSINEKLFF. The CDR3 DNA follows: TGTGCCAGCAGCAACAGAAGTATAAATGAAAAACTGTTTTTT.

CDR3 bases: TGTGCCAGCAGCCAAGGACAGGGGCGCCAAGAGACCCAGTACTTC. This translates into CASSQGQGRQETQYF. This chain links TRBV3-1 (or the pseudogene TRBV3-2) with TRBJ2-5; TRBD1 matches at 8 bases. CDR1 and CDR2 from the germline V gene are LGHDT and YNNKEL (reference sequence). The CDR3 runs 15 residues. The junction had 2 bases not matched to a gene; V was cut back by 1 base and J by 1 base.

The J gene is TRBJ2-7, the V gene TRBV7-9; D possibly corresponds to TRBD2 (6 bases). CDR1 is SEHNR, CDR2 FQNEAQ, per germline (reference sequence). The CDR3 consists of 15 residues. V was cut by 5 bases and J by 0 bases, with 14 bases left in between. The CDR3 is CASSPTAGTSYEQYF. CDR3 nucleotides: TGTGCCAGCAGCCCGACCGCGGGGACCTCCTACGAGCAGTACTTC.

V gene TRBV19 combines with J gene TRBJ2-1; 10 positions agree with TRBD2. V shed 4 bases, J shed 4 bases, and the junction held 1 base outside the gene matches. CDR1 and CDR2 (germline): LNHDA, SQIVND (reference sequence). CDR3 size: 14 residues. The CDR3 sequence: CASSTSGGYNEQFF. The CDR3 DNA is TGTGCCAGTAGTACTAGCGGGGGATACAATGAGCAGTTCTTC. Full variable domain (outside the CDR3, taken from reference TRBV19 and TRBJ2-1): DGGITQSPKYLFRKEGQNVTLSCEQNLNHDAMYWYRQDPGQGLRLIYYSQIVNDFQKGDIAEGYSVSREKKESFPLTVTSAQKNPTAFYLCASSTSGGYNEQFFGPGTRLTVL.

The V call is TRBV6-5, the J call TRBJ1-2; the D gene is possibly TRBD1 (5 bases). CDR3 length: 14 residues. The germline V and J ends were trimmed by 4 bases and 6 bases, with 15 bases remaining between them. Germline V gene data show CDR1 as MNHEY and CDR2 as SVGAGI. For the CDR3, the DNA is TGTGCCAGCAGTTCCTCTGGGGGAGGGGATGGCTACACCTTC. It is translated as CASSSSGGGDGYTF.

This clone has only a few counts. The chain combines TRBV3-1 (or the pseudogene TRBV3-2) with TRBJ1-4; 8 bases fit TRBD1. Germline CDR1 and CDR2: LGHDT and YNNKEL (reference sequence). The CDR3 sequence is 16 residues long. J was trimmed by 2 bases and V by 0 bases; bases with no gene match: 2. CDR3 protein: CASSQDAGGTNEKLFF. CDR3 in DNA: TGTGCCAGCAGCCAAGATGCAGGGGGCACTAATGAAAAACTGTTTTTT.

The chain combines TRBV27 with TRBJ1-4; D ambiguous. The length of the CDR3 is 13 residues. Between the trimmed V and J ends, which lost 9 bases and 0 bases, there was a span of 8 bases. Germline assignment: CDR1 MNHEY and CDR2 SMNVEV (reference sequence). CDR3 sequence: CASYSATNEKLFF. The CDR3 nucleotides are TGTGCCAGTTACAGTGCAACTAATGAAAAACTGTTTTTT.

For the CDR3, the DNA is TGTGCCAGCAGTTCCACCAGGAAAGACGAGCAGTACTTC. Its translation: CASSSTRKDEQYF. J is TRBJ2-7 and V is TRBV12-3 or TRBV12-4; D gene uncertain. The CDR3 extends over 13 amino acids. V dropped 4 bases and J dropped 5 bases, with 12 bases sitting between them.

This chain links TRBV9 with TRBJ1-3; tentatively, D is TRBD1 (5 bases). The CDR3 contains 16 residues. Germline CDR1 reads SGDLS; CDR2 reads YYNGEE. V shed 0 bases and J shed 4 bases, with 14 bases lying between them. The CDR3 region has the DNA TGTGCCAGCAGCGTAGAGGGCAGGGCGGCGGGAAACACCATATATTTT. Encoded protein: CASSVEGRAAGNTIYF.

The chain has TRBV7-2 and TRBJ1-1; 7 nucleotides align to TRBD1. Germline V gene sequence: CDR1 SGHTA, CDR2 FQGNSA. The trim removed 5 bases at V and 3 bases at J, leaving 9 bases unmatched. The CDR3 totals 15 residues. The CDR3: CASSQQGRGDTEAFF. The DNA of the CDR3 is TGTGCCAGCAGCCAACAGGGGCGCGGAGACACTGAAGCTTTCTTT.

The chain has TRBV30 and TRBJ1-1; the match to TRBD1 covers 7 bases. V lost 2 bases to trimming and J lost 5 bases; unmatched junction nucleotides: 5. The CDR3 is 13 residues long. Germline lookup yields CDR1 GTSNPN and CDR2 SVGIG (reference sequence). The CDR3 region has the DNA TGTGCCTGGAGTAAACAGGGGAATACTGAAGCTTTCTTT. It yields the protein CAWSKQGNTEAFF.

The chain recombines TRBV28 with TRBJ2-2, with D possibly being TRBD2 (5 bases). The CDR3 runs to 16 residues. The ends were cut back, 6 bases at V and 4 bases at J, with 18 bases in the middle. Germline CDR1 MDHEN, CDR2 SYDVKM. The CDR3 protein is CASSSLGLTFTGELFF. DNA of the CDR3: TGTGCCAGCAGCTCTCTTGGACTGACATTCACCGGGGAGCTGTTTTTT.

The CDR3 here is CASGGAPTGGADQPQHF. The CDR3 coding sequence is TGTGCCAGCGGGGGGGCCCCGACAGGGGGCGCGGATCAGCCCCAGCATTTT. The genes are TRBV27 and TRBJ1-5, with 10 bases identical to TRBD1. Germline CDR1 reads MNHEY; CDR2 reads SMNVEV (reference sequence). There are 17 residues in the CDR3. Germline trimming cut 8 bases from V and 5 bases from J; bases unmatched to any gene: 15.

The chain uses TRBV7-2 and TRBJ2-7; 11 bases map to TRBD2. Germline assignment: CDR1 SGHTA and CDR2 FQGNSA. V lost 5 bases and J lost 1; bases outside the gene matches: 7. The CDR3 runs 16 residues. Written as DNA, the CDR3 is TGTGCCAGCAGCCCCGACTCTAGCGGGGGGTCCTACGAGCAGTACTTC. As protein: CASSPDSSGGSYEQYF.

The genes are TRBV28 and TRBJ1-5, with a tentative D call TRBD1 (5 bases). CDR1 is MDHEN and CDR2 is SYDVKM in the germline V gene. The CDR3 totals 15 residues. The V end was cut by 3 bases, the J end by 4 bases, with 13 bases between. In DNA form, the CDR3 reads TGTGCCAGCAGTTTCCAGGGAGCGGGGAATCAGCCCCAGCATTTT. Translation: CASSFQGAGNQPQHF.

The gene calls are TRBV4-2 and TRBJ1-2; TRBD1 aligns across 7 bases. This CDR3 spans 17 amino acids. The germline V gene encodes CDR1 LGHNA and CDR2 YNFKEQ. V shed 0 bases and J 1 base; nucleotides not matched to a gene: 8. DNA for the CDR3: TGTGCCAGCAGCCAAGACGAGGACAGGTGGAATAACTATGGCTACACCTTC. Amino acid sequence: CASSQDEDRWNNYGYTF.